The 9 T cell receptor beta chains reported below all come from one sample, sequenced in a study of persistence of HIV-infected CD4 T cells. No antigen has been identified for these receptors. Sequencing used immunoSEQ version 4 in survey mode. The protocol was immunoSEQ multiplex PCR, while the TCRdb copy is restricted to in-frame clones and leaves out a portion. The sample records approximately 46,000 clones, 80% to 90% being singletons. Cells were stimulated nonspecifically with anti-CD3/anti-CD28 magnetic beads. Responding CD4+ T cells were sorted by upregulation of both CD40 ligand and CD69. The sample consisted of CD4+ T cells sorted from PBMCs after roughly 18-hour stimulation, taken from a patient who received antiretroviral therapy. The origin of the receptors is an adult woman with HIV who was CMV-seropositive.

The J gene is TRBJ2-1, the V gene TRBV29-1, with D maybe TRBD2 (6 bases). The V end was cut by 6 bases, the J end by 6 bases, with 15 bases between. The germline V gene has CDR1 SQVTM and CDR2 ANQGSEA. This CDR3 has 13 residues. CDR3 sequence (DNA): TGCAGCGTAGCCGGGACTGTAGTCAATGAGCAGTTCTTC. This gives the protein CSVAGTVVNEQFF.

This rearrangement joins TRBV6-6 to TRBJ2-1, with D tentatively TRBD2 (6 bases). Germline V gene data show CDR1 as MNHNY and CDR2 as SVGAGI (reference sequence). V lost 5 bases to trimming and J lost 5 bases, with 28 bases between them. CDR3 size: 19 residues. The CDR3 reads CASSPVKSGWRGIHNEQFF. The CDR3 region has the DNA TGTGCCAGCAGTCCAGTGAAATCTGGATGGCGGGGAATACACAATGAGCAGTTCTTC.

The V and J genes are TRBV24-1 and TRBJ1-6; TRBD1 matches at 7 bases. V was pared by 5 bases and J by 5 bases, with 2 bases of the junction left unmatched. This CDR3 contains 14 residues. The V gene's germline CDR1 is KGHDR and CDR2 SFDVKD. In DNA form, the CDR3 reads TGTGCCACCAGTGTGGGACAGAATAATTCACCCCTCCACTTT. Its translation: CATSVGQNNSPLHF.

This CDR3 is CASSPAGLLGYTF. The CDR3, as DNA: TGTGCCAGCTCACCAGCGGGGCTACTTGGCTACACCTTC. The gene calls are TRBV18 and TRBJ1-2, with D perhaps TRBD1 (5 bases). The germline V gene has CDR1 KGHSH and CDR2 LQKENI. V lost 2 bases and J 7 bases, leaving 11 bases between the germline ends. The CDR3 sequence is 13 residues long.

The V and J genes are TRBV4-1 and TRBJ2-2; D unclear. There are 13 residues in the CDR3. Germline loops: CDR1 MGHRA, CDR2 YSYEKL. With 0 bases removed from V and 5 bases from J, the gap between germline ends came to 4 bases. In DNA, the CDR3 is TGCGCCAGCAGCCAAGACCCTACCGGGGAGCTGTTTTTT. Protein product: CASSQDPTGELFF.

The chain is built from TRBV25-1 and TRBJ1-1, with 11 bases lining up with TRBD1. The CDR3 has 16 amino acids. Looked up from germline, CDR1 is MGHDK and CDR2 is SYGVNS. Germline trimming cut 6 bases from V and 4 bases from J; bases unmatched to any gene: 10. Written as DNA, the CDR3 is TGTGCCAGCAGCTACCACCGGGACAGGGGGGGCACTGAAGCTTTCTTT. This gives the protein CASSYHRDRGGTEAFF. Combining the CDR3 with reference TRBV25-1 and TRBJ1-1 gives the whole variable domain EADIYQTPRYLVIGTGKKITLECSQTMGHDKMYWYQQDPGMELHLIHYSYGVNSTEKGDLSSESTVSRIRTEHFPLTLESARPSHTSQYLCASSYHRDRGGTEAFFGQGTRLTVV.

This clone was detected a few times. The chain links TRBV7-3 to TRBJ1-2, with D unclear. From germline, CDR1 is SGHTA and CDR2 FQGTGA. The CDR3 loop spans 14 amino acids. The germline V and J ends were trimmed by 2 bases and 3 bases, with 10 bases remaining between them. The CDR3 loop is CASSLDGTHYGYTF. The CDR3 DNA reads as TGTGCCAGCAGCTTAGACGGCACCCACTATGGCTACACCTTC.

The chain has TRBV5-4 and TRBJ2-5, with TRBD1 matching over 8 bases. Germline CDR1 and CDR2: SGHNT and YYREEE (reference sequence). The CDR3 spans 14 residues. The V and J ends lost 4 bases and 5 bases, in that order; junction bases with no gene match: 7. CDR3 sequence (DNA): TGTGCCAGCAGCATAGACAGGGGAAAGGAGACCCAGTACTTC. Translating it yields CASSIDRGKETQYF. The whole variable domain, filled in from reference TRBV5-4 and TRBJ2-5, reads ETGVTQSPTHLIKTRGQQVTLRCSSQSGHNTVSWYQQALGQGPQFIFQYYREEENGRGNFPPRFSGLQFPNYSSELNVNALELDDSALYLCASSIDRGKETQYFGPGTRLLVL.

This clone was detected only once. The rearrangement links TRBV3-1 (or the pseudogene TRBV3-2) to TRBJ1-5, with D perhaps matching TRBD1 (5 bases). The CDR3 runs to 13 residues. In germline, CDR1 is LGHDT, CDR2 YNNKEL (reference sequence). The V gene lost 0 bases and the J gene lost 6 bases, with 6 bases spanning the gap. The CDR3 DNA reads as TGTGCCAGCAGCCAAGAGGGACGTCAGCCCCAGCATTTT. Protein product: CASSQEGRQPQHF.